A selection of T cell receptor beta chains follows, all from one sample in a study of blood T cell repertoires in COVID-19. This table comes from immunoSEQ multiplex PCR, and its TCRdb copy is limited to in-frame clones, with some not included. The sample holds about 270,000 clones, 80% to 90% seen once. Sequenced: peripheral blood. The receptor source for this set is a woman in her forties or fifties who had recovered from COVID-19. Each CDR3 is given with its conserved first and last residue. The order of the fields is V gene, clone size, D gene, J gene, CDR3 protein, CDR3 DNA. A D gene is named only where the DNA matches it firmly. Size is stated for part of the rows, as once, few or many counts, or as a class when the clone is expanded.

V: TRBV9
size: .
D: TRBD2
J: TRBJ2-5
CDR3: CASSVWGEGQETQYF
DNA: TGTGCCAGCAGCGTATGGGGGGAGGGCCAAGAGACCCAGTACTTC

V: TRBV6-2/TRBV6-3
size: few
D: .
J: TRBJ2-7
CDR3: CASSYSISREPRFYEQYF
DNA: TGTGCCAGCAGTTACTCGATATCGCGGGAACCCCGATTCTACGAGCAGTACTTC

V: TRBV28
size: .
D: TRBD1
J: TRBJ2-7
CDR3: CASSLYGQGVFREQYF
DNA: TGTGCCAGCAGTTTATACGGACAGGGAGTGTTCAGGGAGCAGTACTTC

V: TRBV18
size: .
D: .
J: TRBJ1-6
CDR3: CASSPRGGYNSPLHF
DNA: TGTGCCAGCTCACCCCGGGGAGGCTATAATTCACCCCTCCACTTT

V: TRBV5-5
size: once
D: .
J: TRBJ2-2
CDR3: CASSLRALASTGELFF
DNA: TGTGCCAGCAGCCTGAGGGCCCTCGCGAGCACCGGGGAGCTGTTTTTT

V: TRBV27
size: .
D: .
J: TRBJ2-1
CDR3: CASSLTVDNEQFF
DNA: TGTGCCAGCAGTTTAACGGTCGACAATGAGCAGTTCTTC

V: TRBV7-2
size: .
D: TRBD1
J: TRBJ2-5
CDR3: CASSLGQTKETQYF
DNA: TGTGCCAGCAGCTTGGGACAGACCAAAGAGACCCAGTACTTC

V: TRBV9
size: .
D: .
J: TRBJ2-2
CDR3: CASSGARENTGELFF
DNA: TGTGCCAGCAGCGGAGCGAGGGAGAACACCGGGGAGCTGTTTTTT

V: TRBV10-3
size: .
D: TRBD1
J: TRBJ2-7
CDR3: CAITDRRTYEQYF
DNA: TGTGCCATCACGGACAGGCGTACCTACGAGCAGTACTTC

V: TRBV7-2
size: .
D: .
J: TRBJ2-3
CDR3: CASSLAGATDTQYF
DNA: TGTGCCAGCAGCTTAGCGGGGGCCACAGATACGCAGTATTTT

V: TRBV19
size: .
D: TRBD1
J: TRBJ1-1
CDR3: CASSTGGLGAFF
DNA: TGTGCCAGTAGTACAGGGGGCTTGGGGGCTTTCTTT

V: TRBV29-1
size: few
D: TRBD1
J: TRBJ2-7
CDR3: CSVPGTGASEQYF
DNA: TGCAGCGTTCCCGGGACAGGGGCTTCCGAGCAGTACTTC